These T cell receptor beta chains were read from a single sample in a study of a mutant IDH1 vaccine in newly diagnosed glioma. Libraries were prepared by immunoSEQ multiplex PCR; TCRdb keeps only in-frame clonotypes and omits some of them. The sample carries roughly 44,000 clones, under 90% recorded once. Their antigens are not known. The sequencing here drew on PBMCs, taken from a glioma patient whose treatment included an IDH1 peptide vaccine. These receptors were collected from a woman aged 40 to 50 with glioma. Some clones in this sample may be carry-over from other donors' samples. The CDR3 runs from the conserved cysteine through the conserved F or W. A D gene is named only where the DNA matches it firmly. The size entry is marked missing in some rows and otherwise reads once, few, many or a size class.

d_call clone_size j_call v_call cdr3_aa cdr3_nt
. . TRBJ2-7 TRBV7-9 CASSLGSGEQYF TGTGCCAGCAGCCTAGGCTCAGGAGAGCAGTACTTC
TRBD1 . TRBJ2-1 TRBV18 CASSPLEGQGPANEQFF TGTGCCAGCTCACCCCTCGAGGGACAGGGACCCGCCAATGAGCAGTTCTTC
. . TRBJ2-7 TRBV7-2 CASSPPPRPSFSYEQYF TGTGCCAGCAGCCCCCCTCCGAGGCCCTCATTCTCCTACGAGCAGTACTTC
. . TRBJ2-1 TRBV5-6 CASSFLVNSYNEQFF TGTGCCAGCAGCTTCCTGGTTAACTCCTACAATGAGCAGTTCTTC
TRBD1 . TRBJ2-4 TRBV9 CASSRTGSDIQYF TGTGCCAGCAGCAGGACAGGGTCTGACATTCAGTACTTC
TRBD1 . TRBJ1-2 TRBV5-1 CASSSGQGRGPYGYTF TGCGCCAGCAGCAGTGGACAGGGGAGGGGCCCCTATGGCTACACCTTC
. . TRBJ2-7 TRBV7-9 CASSPIDEQASTIEQYF TGTGCCAGCAGCCCTATTGACGAACAAGCAAGTACGATCGAGCAGTACTTC
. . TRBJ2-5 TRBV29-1 CSVERNQETQYF TGCAGCGTTGAGAGGAACCAAGAGACCCAGTACTTC
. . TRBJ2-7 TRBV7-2 CASSLVSGPYEQYF TGTGCCAGCAGCTTAGTTTCGGGACCCTACGAGCAGTACTTC
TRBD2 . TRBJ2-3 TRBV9 CASSQRLAGVTDTQYF TGTGCCAGCAGCCAACGACTAGCGGGGGTGACAGATACGCAGTATTTT
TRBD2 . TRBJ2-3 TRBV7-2 CASSLSSGMNTDTQYF TGTGCCAGCAGCTTATCTAGCGGGATGAACACAGATACGCAGTATTTT
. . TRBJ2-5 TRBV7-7 CASSLSGREETQYF TGTGCTAGCAGCTTGTCGGGGAGAGAAGAGACCCAGTACTTC
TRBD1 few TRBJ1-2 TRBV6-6 CASSLMGQGYGYTF TGTGCCAGCAGTCTAATGGGACAGGGTTACGGCTACACCTTC
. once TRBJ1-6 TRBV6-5 CASSYGPSSYNSPLHF TGTGCCAGCAGTTACGGCCCCAGCTCCTATAATTCACCCCTCCACTTT
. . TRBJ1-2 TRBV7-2 CASSPTARTYGYTF TGTGCCAGCAGCCCCACGGCTCGAACCTATGGCTACACCTTC
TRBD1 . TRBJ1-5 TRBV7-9 CASSLVSGQGIGQPQHF TGTGCCAGCAGCTTAGTGTCGGGACAGGGGATCGGACAGCCCCAGCATTTT
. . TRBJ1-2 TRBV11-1 CASSLSDYGYTF TGTGCCAGCAGCTTATCCGACTATGGCTACACCTTC
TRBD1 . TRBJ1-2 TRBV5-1 CASRRTGDGYTF TGCGCCAGCAGAAGGACAGGTGATGGCTACACCTTC
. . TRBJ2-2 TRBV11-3 CASSPPTGLNTGELFF TGTGCCAGCAGCCCCCCAACGGGACTTAACACCGGGGAGCTGTTTTTT
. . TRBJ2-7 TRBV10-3 CAISRAGTIYEQYF TGTGCCATCAGTCGGGCAGGGACAATCTACGAGCAGTACTTC
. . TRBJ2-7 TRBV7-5 CVRSSDREEYF TGTGTCAGAAGCTCAGATCGCGAGGAGTACTTC
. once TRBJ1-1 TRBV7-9 CASSLVRLQEGFF TGTGCCAGCAGCTTGGTTCGATTACAGGAAGGTTTCTTT
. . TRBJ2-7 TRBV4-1 CASSQRGGSSYEQYF TGCGCCAGCAGCCAAAGGGGAGGAAGCTCCTACGAGCAGTACTTC
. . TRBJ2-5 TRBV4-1 CASSQKGDETQYF TGCGCCAGCAGCCAAAAAGGAGACGAGACCCAGTACTTC
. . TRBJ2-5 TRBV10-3 CAISETGPGQETQYF TGTGCCATCAGTGAGACAGGGCCGGGGCAAGAGACCCAGTACTTC
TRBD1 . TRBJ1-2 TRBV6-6 CASSYYSGQGNYGYTF TGTGCCAGCAGTTACTACTCGGGACAGGGCAACTATGGCTACACCTTC
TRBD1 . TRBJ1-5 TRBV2 CASSETGFNHPQHF TGTGCCAGCAGTGAGACAGGGTTCAATCATCCCCAGCATTTT
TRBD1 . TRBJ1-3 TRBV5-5 CASRPTGTGGNTIYF TGTGCCAGCAGACCCACCGGGACAGGCGGAAACACCATATATTTT
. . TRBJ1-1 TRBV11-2 CASSLANRLGLNTEAFF TGTGCCAGCAGCTTAGCTAATCGGTTGGGGCTAAACACTGAAGCTTTCTTT
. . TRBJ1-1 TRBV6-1 CASSEMGYTEAFF TGTGCCAGCAGTGAAATGGGTTACACTGAAGCTTTCTTT
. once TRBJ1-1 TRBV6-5 CASSLGSNTEAFF TGTGCCAGCAGTTTGGGCAGTAACACTGAAGCTTTCTTT
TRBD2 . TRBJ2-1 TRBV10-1 CASSEPLCLAGTKQFF TGCGCCAGCAGTGAGCCCTTATGTTTAGCGGGGACGAAGCAGTTCTTC
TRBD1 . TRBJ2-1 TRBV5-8 CASSSSRGRKNEQFF TGTGCCAGCAGCTCATCCAGGGGGCGCAAAAATGAGCAGTTCTTC
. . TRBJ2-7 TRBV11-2 CASSLRESSYEQYF TGTGCCAGCAGCCTTAGAGAGAGCTCCTACGAGCAGTACTTC
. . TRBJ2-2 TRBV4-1 CASSHSNTGELFF TGCGCCAGCAGCCACTCAAATACCGGGGAGCTGTTTTTT
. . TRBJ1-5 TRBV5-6 CASSRGDGIDLDSNQPQHF TGTGCCAGCAGCCGCGGAGACGGCATCGACTTGGATAGCAATCAGCCCCAGCATTTT
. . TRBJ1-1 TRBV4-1 CASSLRSTEAFF TGCGCCAGCAGCCTCCGGAGCACTGAAGCTTTCTTT
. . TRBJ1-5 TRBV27 CATGTGQPQHF TGTGCCACCGGCACGGGACAGCCCCAGCATTTT
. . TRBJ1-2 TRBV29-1 CSVEDPRVGDGYTF TGCAGCGTTGAAGATCCCCGGGTAGGGGATGGCTACACCTTC
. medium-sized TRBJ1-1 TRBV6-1 CASKYNLNTEAFF TGTGCCAGCAAGTACAATCTGAACACTGAAGCTTTCTTT
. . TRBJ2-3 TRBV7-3 CASSLRWEDTDTQYF TGTGCCAGCAGCTTAAGGTGGGAGGATACAGATACGCAGTATTTT
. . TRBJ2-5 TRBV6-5 CASSYLPGQKETQYF TGTGCCAGCAGTTACCTTCCAGGACAGAAAGAGACCCAGTACTTC
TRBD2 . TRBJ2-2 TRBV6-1 CASSVLAGRVPGELFF TGTGCCAGCAGTGTGTTAGCGGGGCGGGTCCCCGGGGAGCTGTTTTTT
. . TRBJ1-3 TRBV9 CASSVDPGTPSGNTIYF TGTGCCAGCAGCGTAGATCCGGGCACCCCCTCTGGAAACACCATATATTTT
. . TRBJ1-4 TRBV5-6 CASSFGGDEKLFF TGTGCCAGCAGCTTCGGGGGGGATGAAAAACTGTTTTTT
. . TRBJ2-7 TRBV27 CASSFLTVAGGEQYF TGTGCCAGCAGTTTCCTGACGGTAGCCGGGGGTGAGCAGTACTTC
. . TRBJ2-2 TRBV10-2 CASSESILASSGELFF TGCGCCAGCAGTGAGTCGATCCTAGCGTCATCCGGGGAGCTGTTTTTT
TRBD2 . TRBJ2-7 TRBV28 CASSGGLVYYEQYF TGTGCCAGCTCGGGGGGGTTAGTTTACTACGAGCAGTACTTC
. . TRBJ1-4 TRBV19 CASSHATNEKLFF TGTGCCAGTAGTCATGCAACTAATGAAAAACTGTTTTTT
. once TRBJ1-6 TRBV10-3 CAIRGTGSPLHF TGTGCCATCAGAGGGACGGGTTCACCCCTCCACTTT
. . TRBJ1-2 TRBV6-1 CASTAANYGYTF TGTGCCAGCACCGCAGCTAACTATGGCTACACCTTC
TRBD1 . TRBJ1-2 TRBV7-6 CASSLANRGSGYTF TGTGCCAGCAGCTTAGCTAACAGGGGGAGCGGCTACACCTTC
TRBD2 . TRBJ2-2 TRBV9 CASSPRASGSTGELFF TGTGCCAGCAGCCCCCGGGCTAGCGGGTCCACCGGGGAGCTGTTTTTT
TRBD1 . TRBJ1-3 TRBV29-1 CSVESDRGNTIYF TGCAGCGTTGAATCGGACAGGGGAAACACCATATATTTT